This TCR beta chain is drawn from a study of blood T cell repertoires in COVID-19. Looking at the study overall: COVID-19 samples collected from the United States, Italy and Spain covered acute and convalescent phases. Sample material is recorded as cDNA or gDNA derived from T cells, B-cell-depleted T cells, or PBMCs.

In the source study's methods: Quantification of nucleated cells was approximated via reference gene primer amplification. TCRdb's copy holds only in-frame clones and misses some; the assay was immunoSEQ multiplex PCR. That table supplies the V and J calls and clone size; D and trimming were determined from the DNA. The sample records tens of thousands of clones, around 90% being singletons. This CDR3 is built from 14 residues. Trimming shortened V by 0 bases and J by 2 bases, and 5 bases separated the two germline ends. CDR1 is LGHDT and CDR2 is YNNKEL in the germline V gene (reference sequence). The receptor's source is a woman aged 50 to 65 in a cohort sampled during active COVID-19. Sequencing was done on a sample of peripheral blood. This sequence joins TRBV3-1 (or the pseudogene TRBV3-2) and TRBJ1-5; the D is unclear. CDR3 in amino acids: CASSQDLGNQPQHF. The CDR3 nucleotides are TGTGCCAGCAGCCAAGATCTCGGCAATCAGCCCCAGCATTTT.